This T cell receptor (beta chain) was profiled in a study of CD8 T cells in ankylosing spondylitis. Overall study results and limits: Within ankylosing spondylitis blood, a TCR beta motif made up of several highly homologous variants appeared to be characteristic.

Trimming removed 0 bases from V and 5 bases from J; junction bases left unmatched: 5. The CDR3 is 17 residues long. Looked up from germline, CDR1 is LNHNV and CDR2 is YYDKDF (reference sequence). Of note for this clonotype: Its cognate antigen is unknown.

TCRdb re-called the 5' RACE reads with MiXCR, one entry per CDR3 protein. The sample has some 840,000 distinct CDR3 sequences, roughly 10% seen once. The chain links TRBV15 to TRBJ2-2, with 11 bases fitting TRBD2. The material sequenced was blood, either unsorted or a sorted T cell fraction (not recorded which). The clonotype originates from a male donor with ankylosing spondylitis. Here the CDR3 reads CATSRDLAGGWTGELFF. The CDR3 coding sequence is TGTGCCACCAGCAGAGATCTAGCGGGAGGATGGACCGGGGAGCTGTTTTTT.